Below are 19 T cell receptor beta chains sequenced from a single sample in a study of blood T cell repertoires in COVID-19. Using immunoSEQ multiplex PCR, the repertoire was profiled, and TCRdb retains in-frame clones only, with some absent. The sample has 160,000 or so clones; just under 80% are singletons. Sequenced material: peripheral blood. Every receptor here comes from a woman older than 75 with acute or convalescent COVID-19.

The V and J genes are TRBV27 and TRBJ2-2, with TRBD2 identical over 13 bases. CDR3 length: 16 residues. Germline-derived CDR1 and CDR2 are MNHEY and SMNVEV (reference sequence). The J segment lost 4 bases and the V segment lost 10 bases, leaving 9 bases of the junction unmatched. For the CDR3, the DNA is TGTGCCACACGACTAGCGGGGGGCCAGGGCACCGGGGAGCTGTTTTTT. Translated, it gives CATRLAGGQGTGELFF.

The chain carries TRBV5-1 and TRBJ1-1; perhaps TRBD1 as D (6 bases). V lost 4 bases and J lost 0, with 13 bases in between. The length of the CDR3 is 15 residues. The V gene's germline CDR1 is SGHRS and CDR2 YFSETQ. The CDR3 bases are TGCGCCAGCAGCCGTATACAGGGCATGAACACTGAAGCTTTCTTT. Residues: CASSRIQGMNTEAFF.

This clone was observed once. The J gene is TRBJ2-5, the V gene TRBV7-3; D is ambiguous. V was shortened by 5 bases and J by 2 bases, with 3 bases between the two germline ends. Per germline, CDR1 SGHTA and CDR2 FQGTGA. The CDR3 totals 11 residues. The CDR3 reads CASSLQETQYF. In DNA form, the CDR3 reads TGTGCCAGCAGCCTTCAAGAGACCCAGTACTTC.

The rearrangement uses TRBV3-1 (or the pseudogene TRBV3-2) and TRBJ1-2; D is possibly TRBD1 (6 bases). The CDR3 contains 14 residues. V dropped 1 base and J dropped 2 bases, with 8 bases sitting between them. Germline CDR1 LGHDT, CDR2 YNNKEL (reference sequence). The CDR3, as DNA: TGTGCCAGCAGCCAAGCGACAGGAAACTATGGCTACACCTTC. Translation: CASSQATGNYGYTF.

V and J are TRBV27 and TRBJ2-6; a weak D match, TRBD2 (5 bases). The CDR3 contains 17 residues. Germline values: CDR1 MNHEY, CDR2 SMNVEV (reference sequence). Trimming stripped 5 bases from V and 0 bases from J, with 14 bases between. In DNA form, the CDR3 reads TGTGCCAGCAGTACGTTCGGAGGTTTCTCTGGGGCCAACGTCCTGACTTTC. As protein: CASSTFGGFSGANVLTF.

Here the CDR3 reads CASSPAALSNYGYTF. CDR3 DNA: TGTGCCAGCAGCCCGGCGGCCTTGTCTAACTATGGCTACACCTTC. The gene calls are TRBV28 and TRBJ1-2; D gene uncertain. Germline V gene lookup returns CDR1 MDHEN and CDR2 SYDVKM. V lost 6 bases, J lost 0 bases, and 14 bases lay in between. This CDR3 has 15 residues.

J is TRBJ2-1 and V is TRBV4-2, with TRBD2 matching 7 bases. Losses at the gene ends were 4 bases for V and 6 bases for J; bases not matched to a gene: 9. CDR1 and CDR2 from the germline V gene are LGHNA and YNFKEQ. There are 15 residues in the CDR3. CDR3: CASSPRWGGFNEQFF. CDR3 nucleotides: TGTGCCAGCAGCCCTCGCTGGGGGGGGTTCAATGAGCAGTTCTTC.

The rearrangement uses TRBV4-1 and TRBJ2-5; TRBD2 aligns across 7 bases. Germline trimming cut 4 bases from V and 3 bases from J; bases unmatched to any gene: 5. Germline CDR1 is MGHRA and CDR2 is YSYEKL. CDR3 length: 14 residues. CDR3 sequence: CASSRSSGEETQYF. The CDR3 DNA follows: TGCGCCAGCAGCCGATCTAGCGGCGAAGAGACCCAGTACTTC.

This clone showed up just once. The chain recombines TRBV5-1 with TRBJ1-1; possible D gene TRBD1, 5 bases. The CDR3 sequence is 14 residues long. V was clipped by 4 bases and J by 1 base, with 11 bases between them. The V gene's germline CDR1 is SGHRS and CDR2 YFSETQ. CDR3 bases: TGCGCCAGCAGCGCCGGGACTCAGAACACTGAAGCTTTCTTT. This codes for CASSAGTQNTEAFF.

This clone was found a few times. The rearrangement links TRBV15 to TRBJ2-7, with 13 bases aligning to TRBD2. CDR1 is LNHNV and CDR2 is YYDKDF in the germline V gene (reference sequence). This CDR3 is 15 amino acids long. The V and J ends lost 1 base and 3 bases, in that order; junction bases with no gene match: 0. CDR3 residues: CATSRGLAGGYEQYF. The CDR3 DNA is TGTGCCACCAGCAGAGGACTAGCGGGAGGCTACGAGCAGTACTTC. The full variable domain, its missing parts supplied by reference TRBV15 and TRBJ2-7, is DAMVIQNPRYQVTQFGKPVTLSCSQTLNHNVMYWYQQKSSQAPKLLFHYYDKDFNNEADTPDNFQSRRPNTSFCFLDIRSPGLGDTAMYLCATSRGLAGGYEQYFGPGTRLTVT.

The chain is built from TRBV7-8 and TRBJ1-1, with D possibly TRBD1 on 6 matching bases. Germline CDR1 reads SGHVS; CDR2 reads FQNEAQ. The CDR3 spans 15 residues. The V gene lost 5 bases and the J gene lost 2 bases, with 15 bases spanning the gap. The DNA of the CDR3 is TGTGCCAGCAGCCAAATAAGGACAGCAAACACTGAAGCTTTCTTT. It is translated as CASSQIRTANTEAFF.

This clone was observed many times. The chain is built from TRBV10-1 and TRBJ2-2; the D gene is possibly TRBD2 (5 bases). Germline CDR1 reads WNHNN; CDR2 reads SYGVQD (reference sequence). V was trimmed by 0 bases and J by 0 bases, leaving 8 bases between them. CDR3 length: 16 residues. The CDR3 reads CASSESASTNTGELFF. CDR3 sequence (DNA): TGCGCCAGCAGTGAGTCTGCTAGCACGAACACCGGGGAGCTGTTTTTT.

The chain combines TRBV6-5 with TRBJ1-2; TRBD1 agrees at 7 bases. J gave up 0 bases and V 0 bases, and 4 bases lay outside the gene matches. Germline-derived CDR1 and CDR2 are MNHEY and SVGAGI. The CDR3 sequence is 16 residues long. CDR3 residues: CASSYSDRLANYGYTF. DNA of the CDR3: TGTGCCAGCAGTTACTCGGACAGGCTTGCTAACTATGGCTACACCTTC.

The V and J genes are TRBV15 and TRBJ2-5; 10 bases match TRBD2. Trimming at V came to 0 bases and at J to 1 base, leaving 8 bases not matched to a gene. This CDR3 is built from 18 residues. Germline CDR1 is LNHNV and CDR2 is YYDKDF (reference sequence). The DNA for the CDR3 is TGTGCCACCAGCAGAGATCCCATTAGCGGGGGGAGCCAAGAGACCCAGTACTTC. It specifies CATSRDPISGGSQETQYF.

This chain uses TRBV30 with TRBJ1-4, with D unclear. This CDR3 is built from 13 residues. Germline lookup yields CDR1 GTSNPN and CDR2 SVGIG (reference sequence). With 1 base removed from V and 3 bases from J, the gap between germline ends came to 6 bases. CDR3 amino acids: CAWSGDSNEKLFF. Written as DNA, the CDR3 is TGTGCCTGGAGTGGAGATTCTAATGAAAAACTGTTTTTT.

V usage is TRBV27 and J usage is TRBJ2-1, with D possibly being TRBD1 (6 bases). Germline values: CDR1 MNHEY, CDR2 SMNVEV (reference sequence). V was cut by 5 bases and J by 12 bases, with 23 bases left in between. This CDR3 is built from 15 residues. DNA of the CDR3: TGTGCCAGCAGTCAGGACAGATCTACAATGAGTTGGCAGTTCTTC. As protein: CASSQDRSTMSWQFF.

V is TRBV30 and J is TRBJ2-2, with TRBD1 as a possible D gene (6 bases). There are 15 residues in the CDR3. CDR1 and CDR2 from the germline V gene are GTSNPN and SVGIG (reference sequence). V lost 1 base, J lost 5 bases, and 14 bases lay in between. The CDR3 protein is CAWSAAGAGTGELFF. The CDR3 nucleotides read TGTGCCTGGAGTGCTGCAGGGGCCGGGACCGGGGAGCTGTTTTTT.

V gene TRBV3-1 (or the pseudogene TRBV3-2) combines with J gene TRBJ2-3, with D unresolved. This CDR3 is 15 amino acids long. Trimming pared 1 base from V and 4 bases from J, leaving 12 bases between. Germline assignment: CDR1 LGHDT and CDR2 YNNKEL (reference sequence). The CDR3 spells CASSQGILTADTQYF. DNA of the CDR3: TGTGCCAGCAGCCAAGGAATCCTAACAGCAGATACGCAGTATTTT.

J is TRBJ1-4 and V is TRBV6-6; D is undetermined. Germline assignment: CDR1 MNHNY and CDR2 SVGAGI (reference sequence). The CDR3 sequence is 14 residues long. V lost 10 bases and J lost 0, with 12 bases in between. The CDR3 is CATVEAATNEKLFF. CDR3 nucleotide sequence: TGTGCCACCGTCGAGGCTGCAACTAATGAAAAACTGTTTTTT.